Listed below are T cell receptor beta chains from one sample, sequenced in a study of blood T cell repertoires in COVID-19. TCRdb's copy holds only in-frame clones and misses some; the assay was immunoSEQ multiplex PCR. Of approximately 210,000 clones in the sample, 70% to 90% were seen once. Sequences were obtained from peripheral blood. These receptors were taken from a woman aged 45-65 years with active or convalescent COVID-19. The CDR3 runs from the conserved cysteine through the conserved F or W. Each record gives: D gene, V gene, J gene, clone size, CDR3 protein, CDR3 DNA. The D gene is left open where the match is weak. Not all rows give a size; the values are once, few, many and, for expanded clones, a class.

NA	TRBV20-1	TRBJ1-2	NA	CSASVNPLTPGYTF	TGCAGTGCTAGTGTCAACCCCCTAACTCCAGGCTACACCTTC
NA	TRBV28	TRBJ1-1	NA	CASRPRGPEAFF	TGTGCCAGCAGGCCGCGGGGACCTGAAGCTTTCTTT
TRBD1	TRBV7-2	TRBJ2-7	NA	CASSLTGTGAYEQYF	TGTGCCAGCAGCTTAACCGGGACAGGCGCCTACGAGCAGTACTTC
TRBD2	TRBV9	TRBJ2-5	NA	CASSVGGIGTQYF	TGTGCCAGCAGCGTGGGAGGGATCGGGACCCAGTACTTC
TRBD2	TRBV28	TRBJ2-5	NA	CASRQSGTYQETQYF	TGTGCCAGCAGACAAAGCGGGACTTACCAAGAGACCCAGTACTTC
TRBD2	TRBV3-1/TRBV3-2	TRBJ2-2	NA	CASSQVQGGGPNTGELFF	TGTGCCAGCAGCCAAGTTCAAGGCGGGGGGCCCAACACCGGGGAGCTGTTTTTT
TRBD1	TRBV27	TRBJ1-6	NA	CASSLSGTVKSPLHF	TGTGCCAGCAGCCTATCCGGGACAGTCAAATCACCCCTCCACTTT
NA	TRBV5-1	TRBJ2-2	NA	CASSSQGNTGELFF	TGCGCCAGCAGCTCACAGGGGAACACCGGGGAGCTGTTTTTT
NA	TRBV2	TRBJ2-2	NA	CASSEVRVGELFF	TGTGCCAGCAGTGAAGTCAGGGTCGGGGAGCTGTTTTTT
TRBD2	TRBV4-2	TRBJ2-1	NA	CASSQAGTSGSRNEQFF	TGTGCCAGCAGCCAAGCCGGGACTAGCGGGAGCCGGAATGAGCAGTTCTTC
NA	TRBV28	TRBJ1-2	NA	CASQQGGGYTF	TGTGCCAGCCAGCAGGGCGGTGGCTACACCTTC
NA	TRBV5-1	TRBJ2-1	once	CASSLGASSYNEQFF	TGCGCCAGCAGCTTGGGGGCGAGCTCCTACAATGAGCAGTTCTTC
TRBD1	TRBV4-1	TRBJ2-2	NA	CASSQTGQGAGELFF	TGCGCCAGCAGCCAAACGGGACAGGGGGCAGGGGAGCTGTTTTTT
TRBD1	TRBV6-1	TRBJ1-1	NA	CASSERAGGLGSEAFF	TGTGCCAGCAGTGAACGGGCAGGGGGCCTAGGGTCTGAAGCTTTCTTT
NA	TRBV6-4	TRBJ2-1	NA	CASSDGLDSNEQFF	TGTGCCAGCAGTGACGGGCTAGACAGTAATGAGCAGTTCTTC
TRBD2	TRBV11-1	TRBJ2-7	NA	CASSTGLAWGYEQYF	TGTGCCAGCAGCACCGGACTAGCGTGGGGCTACGAGCAGTACTTC
NA	TRBV5-1	TRBJ2-5	once	CASSLGLSETQYF	TGCGCCAGCAGCTTGGGTCTATCGGAGACCCAGTACTTC
TRBD1	TRBV6-6	TRBJ2-1	NA	CATSDRGSGPYNEQFF	TGTGCCACTTCGGACAGGGGGAGCGGGCCTTACAATGAGCAGTTCTTC
NA	TRBV5-1	TRBJ2-2	NA	CASSLVGQRETGELFF	TGCGCCAGCAGCTTGGTAGGACAGAGGGAAACCGGGGAGCTGTTTTTT
NA	TRBV4-1	TRBJ2-2	NA	CASSQPDSRGTGELFF	TGCGCCAGCAGCCAACCGGACTCCCGAGGCACCGGGGAGCTGTTTTTT
NA	TRBV24-1	TRBJ1-2	NA	CATRGGEGANYGYTF	TGTGCCACCAGGGGGGGTGAGGGAGCTAACTATGGCTACACCTTC